This entry lists 21 T cell receptor beta chains sequenced from one sample in a study of T-cell memory formation after mild COVID-19. Using its own MiXCR run on the 5' RACE reads, TCRdb lists one record per CDR3 protein. The sample lists a few hundred thousand distinct CDR3 sequences, under 20% occurring once. Material: PBMCs or a T cell subset sorted from them (not recorded which). Source of these receptors: a man aged 18 to 30 who had mild COVID-19 (a few samples of this study predate the infection). Cell type and time point are not known.

This chain uses TRBV20-1 with TRBJ2-3; 14 bases line up with TRBD2. CDR1 and CDR2 (germline): DFQATT, SNEGSKA (reference sequence). The CDR3 has 14 residues. The CDR3 is CRAGLAGGTDTQYF. CDR3 nucleotide sequence: TGCAGGGCGGGACTAGCGGGGGGCACAGATACGCAGTATTTT.

This clonotype was recorded many times. V and J are TRBV12-3 or TRBV12-4 and TRBJ1-1, with D unresolved. Trimming pared 5 bases from V and 3 bases from J, leaving 16 bases between. The CDR3 sequence is 15 residues long. The CDR3 DNA is TGTGCCAGCAGTCCCGCCCATAATCGGGACACTGAAGCTTTCTTT. Its protein is CASSPAHNRDTEAFF.

This clonotype was seen a handful of times. This chain connects TRBV20-1 to TRBJ2-2; D not resolved. Germline CDR1 and CDR2: DFQATT and SNEGSKA (reference sequence). V lost 0 bases and J 6 bases, leaving 20 bases between the germline ends. The CDR3 loop spans 17 amino acids. The chain's CDR3 is CSAREGKNPTGAGELFF. The CDR3 DNA follows: TGCAGTGCTAGAGAGGGTAAAAACCCGACGGGTGCCGGGGAGCTGTTTTTT.

V and J are TRBV15 and TRBJ2-3, with D uncertain. The CDR3 has 14 amino acids. CDR1 and CDR2 from the germline V gene are LNHNV and YYDKDF (reference sequence). Between the trimmed V and J ends, which lost 3 bases and 7 bases, there was a span of 14 bases. The CDR3 sequence: CATSRDTAGNTQYF. CDR3 coding DNA: TGTGCCACCAGCAGGGATACGGCTGGTAATACGCAGTATTTT.

This clonotype was observed at least ten times. The rearrangement links TRBV28 to TRBJ2-5, with TRBD2 matching 10 bases. Germline lookup yields CDR1 MDHEN and CDR2 SYDVKM. The CDR3 length is 15 residues. V dropped 1 base and J dropped 7; count of bases not matched to a gene: 6. For the CDR3, the DNA is TGTGCCAGCAGTTTATTGGCTAGCGGGGGCGTGACCCAGTACTTC. Its protein is CASSLLASGGVTQYF.

This clonotype was seen at least ten times. V is TRBV18 and J is TRBJ1-2; D is undetermined. The ends were cut back, 2 bases at V and 6 bases at J, with 4 bases in the middle. CDR3 length: 11 amino acids. CDR1 KGHSH and CDR2 LQKENI come from the germline V gene. The CDR3 bases are TGTGCCAGCTCACCAGGGGATGGCTACACCTTC. It yields the protein CASSPGDGYTF.

V and J are TRBV7-2 and TRBJ2-5, with D unresolved. Germline V CDR1 and CDR2: SGHTA, FQGNSA. Trimming took 5 bases from V and 5 from J, leaving 9 bases between them. The length of the CDR3 is 12 residues. The CDR3 coding sequence is TGTGCCAGCAGCGGGGTTGGGGAGACCCAGTACTTC. Its protein product is CASSGVGETQYF.

As regards this clonotype: The junction and the germline gene differ at one end; a read error may be behind it. This sequence joins TRBV7-3 and TRBJ1-1; D is unresolved. Germline CDR1 and CDR2: SGHTA and FQGTGA. This CDR3 is 13 amino acids long. As DNA, the CDR3 is TGTGCCAGCAGCTTGGGTCTACTACCTAGGACTGGATTT. Encoded protein: CASSLGLLPRTGF. The full variable domain, completed using reference TRBV7-3 and TRBJ1-1, is GAGVSQTPSNKVTEKGKYVELRCDPISGHTALYWYRQSLGQGPEFLIYFQGTGAADDSGLPNDRFFAVRPEGSVSTLKIQRTERGDSAVYLCASSLGLLPRTGFGQGTRLTVV.

The rearrangement uses TRBV6-2 or TRBV6-3 and TRBJ2-7, with TRBD1 matching 9 bases. V shed 7 bases and J 3 bases; nucleotides not matched to a gene: 13. This CDR3 spans 16 amino acids. From germline, CDR1 is MNHEY and CDR2 SVGEGT. The CDR3 DNA sequence: TGTGCCAGCACGGACAGGGGTCTGCTGCGGGGCTACGAGCAGTACTTC. Translated, it gives CASTDRGLLRGYEQYF.

In this sample, this clonotype turned up a few times. This rearrangement joins TRBV3-1 to TRBJ2-1; 15 bases agree with TRBD2. Germline V gene sequence: CDR1 LGHDT, CDR2 YNNKEL (reference sequence). This CDR3 is 15 amino acids long. V gave up 3 bases and J gave up 6 bases; unmatched junction bases: 0. CDR3 in DNA: TGTGCCAGCAGCCAGGGACTAGCGGGGGGCAATGAGCAGTTCTTC. Encoded protein: CASSQGLAGGNEQFF.

This clonotype was seen a handful of times. J is TRBJ2-1 and V is TRBV7-2; 7 nucleotides line up with TRBD1. This CDR3 region has 16 residues. Germline V gene lookup returns CDR1 SGHTA and CDR2 FQGNSA. V gave up 2 bases and J gave up 7 bases; unmatched junction bases: 11. Here the CDR3 DNA reads TGTGCCAGCAGCTTAAGGGGCAGGGGGATGTGGAATGAGCAGTTCTTC. Protein: CASSLRGRGMWNEQFF.

The genes are TRBV7-6 and TRBJ2-3; TRBD2 matches 7 bases. CDR3 size: 17 residues. The V gene's germline CDR1 is SGHVS and CDR2 FNYEAQ. Losses at the gene ends were 5 bases for V and 0 bases for J; bases not matched to a gene: 11. The CDR3 protein is CASSQGMSGASTDTQYF. The CDR3 DNA reads TGTGCCAGCAGCCAAGGGATGAGCGGGGCTAGCACAGATACGCAGTATTTT. Together with reference TRBV7-6 and TRBJ2-3, the CDR3 gives the full variable domain: GAGVSQSPRYKVTKRGQDVALRCDPISGHVSLYWYRQALGQGPEFLTYFNYEAQQDKSGLPNDRFSAERPEGSISTLTIQRTEQRDSAMYRCASSQGMSGASTDTQYFGPGTRLTVL.

The chain couples TRBV5-6 to TRBJ1-5; 9 nucleotides align to TRBD1. The CDR3 loop spans 14 amino acids. V lost 5 bases, J lost 5 bases, and 5 bases stayed unmatched. The germline V gene encodes CDR1 SGHDT and CDR2 YYEEEE. The CDR3 bases are TGTGCCAGCAGGAGGACAGGGGAAGATCAGCCCCAGCATTTT. Translating it yields CASRRTGEDQPQHF.

This clonotype was counted only a few times. The V call is TRBV7-2, the J call TRBJ2-7, with D possibly TRBD2 on 6 matching bases. CDR1 is SGHTA and CDR2 is FQGNSA in the germline V gene. V gave up 2 bases and J gave up 2 bases, with 19 bases separating them. The CDR3 spans 17 residues. CDR3 in amino acids: CASSLTLAGGRPYEQYF. The CDR3 region has the DNA TGTGCCAGCAGCTTAACACTAGCTGGCGGGCGCCCCTACGAGCAGTACTTC.

The V and J genes are TRBV6-2 or TRBV6-3 and TRBJ1-5, with unresolved D. The CDR3 totals 14 residues. The V gene lost 7 bases and the J gene lost 1 base, with 11 bases spanning the gap. CDR1 MNHEY and CDR2 SVGEGT come from the germline V gene. In DNA form, the CDR3 reads TGTGCCAGCACTAGACGGCCAAGCAATCAGCCCCAGCATTTT. Its protein product is CASTRRPSNQPQHF.

The table lists this clonotype with a few counts. The chain carries TRBV21-1 and TRBJ1-2; the table's D call TRBD1 went unverified against the DNA. TRBV21-1 is tagged as a pseudogene. This CDR3 contains 15 residues. This CDR3 is CASSSRTGPNYGYTF. Written as DNA, the CDR3 is TGTGCCAGCAGCTCCCGGACAGGGCCGAACTATGGCTACACCTTC.

The chain uses TRBV18 and TRBJ2-5; D call uncertain. Germline V CDR1 and CDR2: KGHSH, LQKENI. The ends were cut back, 0 bases at V and 2 bases at J, with 10 bases in the middle. The CDR3 sequence is 15 residues long. The CDR3 region has the DNA TGTGCCAGCTCACCACCAGGCTTAGGGCAAGAGACCCAGTACTTC. It specifies CASSPPGLGQETQYF.

This sequence joins TRBV4-3 and TRBJ1-2, with a tentative D call TRBD1 (5 bases). Germline CDR1 LGHNA, CDR2 YSLEER. The CDR3 has 17 amino acids. With 5 bases removed from V and 7 bases from J, the gap between germline ends came to 26 bases. CDR3 in DNA: TGCGCCAGCAGCTCCAATACCGAATGGGTTAGTAGGGGTGGCTACACCTTC. Amino acid sequence: CASSSNTEWVSRGGYTF.

This chain uses TRBV7-9 with TRBJ1-4, with 8 bases fitting TRBD1. The trim removed 7 bases at V and 6 bases at J, leaving 10 bases unmatched. The CDR3 totals 15 residues. In germline, CDR1 is SEHNR, CDR2 FQNEAQ (reference sequence). CDR3 sequence (DNA): TGTGCCAGCAACGCAGTCGGCAGGGGGCATGAAAAACTGTTTTTT. This gives the protein CASNAVGRGHEKLFF.

The V call is TRBV20-1, the J call TRBJ1-1; a weak D match, TRBD1 (5 bases). V was shortened by 6 bases and J by 3 bases, with 23 bases between the two germline ends. The V gene's germline CDR1 is DFQATT and CDR2 SNEGSKA (reference sequence). The CDR3 totals 16 residues. This chain's CDR3 is CSALPVVGVRYTEAFF. Written as DNA, the CDR3 is TGCAGTGCCCTCCCGGTGGTAGGGGTTCGATACACTGAAGCTTTCTTT.

This clonotype was observed at least ten times. The J gene is TRBJ1-2, the V gene TRBV5-6, with TRBD1 identical over 8 bases. V was pared by 4 bases and J by 4 bases, with 0 bases of the junction left unmatched. Germline CDR1 is SGHDT and CDR2 is YYEEEE. CDR3 length: 12 amino acids. The CDR3 loop reads CASSQGAYGYTF. CDR3 nucleotides: TGTGCCAGCAGCCAGGGGGCCTATGGCTACACCTTC.